The following is a T cell receptor (beta chain) sequence with its context. What it binds is unknown. The CDR3 contains 18 residues. The ends were cut back, 6 bases at V and 5 bases at J, with 27 bases in the middle. The germline CDR1 and CDR2 sequences are SGHRS and YFSETQ. TCRbeta library preparation incorporated unique molecular identifiers. One entry per CDR3 protein results from TCRdb running MiXCR on the PCR reads. The table has 700,000 or so distinct CDR3 sequences, around 14% seen once. This entry comes from a study of T-cell reconstitution after alpha-beta-depleted transplantation in children. Findings of the study overall: Some patients' high day-60 TCRbeta diversity was traced to surviving recipient T cells and thymic progenitors. Roughly two months post-transplant, alpha-beta T cells reportedly originated from several hundred graft clones that had expanded. T-cell counts and diversity were attributed mostly to newly produced T cells one year after transplant.

This rearrangement joins TRBV5-1 to TRBJ2-1; tentative D call: TRBD2 (5 bases). The sample in question was PBMCs, obtained before TCRalphabeta/CD19-depleted stem cell transplant. This TCR derives from a girl aged 2-10 years with congenital amegakaryocytic thrombocytopenia, due to receive a stem cell transplant. CDR3 amino acids: CASKDPLFEGQRNNEQFF. In nucleotides, the CDR3 is TGCGCCAGCAAGGACCCGCTTTTCGAGGGTCAGCGGAACAATGAGCAGTTCTTC.